A single sample gave rise to the 19 T cell receptor beta chains below, sequenced in a study of naive and memory T cell subsets (dated by TCRdb to about 2017). Receptors were amplified or captured by UMI-ligation and nested PCR. Instrument used: Illumina MiSeq. The beta constant-region primer consisted of an equimolar mixture of two oligonucleotides that together covered TRBC1 and TRBC2. Four rounds of PCR, combining the SP2 primer with nested alpha and beta constant-region primers, were used to amplify the ligated cDNA. The public reads were run again by TCRdb, first through fastp at Q25 and then through MiXCR, and only productive beta chains were kept. Identical CDR3 proteins give one entry, which carries the most common genes and DNA. The sample table contains 15,000 to 20,000 distinct CDR3 sequences; only one count was recorded for roughly 8.4% of them. Roughly 24% of the sample is held by the ten biggest clonotypes.

The sample taken for sequencing was central memory CD8+ T cells from blood. This sample's cell subset or site label indicates: central memory, CD45RA- CD27+. Receptors originate from a human donor in good health.

This clonotype was recorded a few times. The gene calls are TRBV9 and TRBJ2-2; D is undetermined. The V gene lost 2 bases and the J gene lost 2 bases, with 1 base spanning the gap. This CDR3 region has 12 residues. CDR1 is SGDLS and CDR2 is YYNGEE in the germline V gene. The DNA for the CDR3 is TGTGCCAGCAGCGTTAACACCGGGGAGCTGTTTTTT. It codes for CASSVNTGELFF.

This clonotype was seen a few times. The V call is TRBV6-1, the J call TRBJ2-3; 12 bases match TRBD2. CDR1 is MNHNS, CDR2 SASEGT, per germline. This CDR3 is 16 amino acids long. Trimming at V came to 0 bases and at J to 4 bases, leaving 2 bases not matched to a gene. Here the CDR3 reads CASSEALAGGADTQYF. For the CDR3, the DNA is TGTGCCAGCAGTGAAGCCCTAGCGGGAGGGGCAGATACGCAGTATTTT.

The V call is TRBV6-1, the J call TRBJ2-7, with 7 bases that match TRBD1. The trim removed 4 bases at V and 5 bases at J, leaving 11 bases unmatched. The germline gives CDR1 MNHNS, CDR2 SASEGT. There are 15 residues in the CDR3. In DNA, the CDR3 is TGTGCCAGCAGTGCCAGGACAGGAGTTATCGACGAGCAGTACTTC. Its protein product is CASSARTGVIDEQYF.

This clonotype has a handful of counts. This sequence joins TRBV9 and TRBJ1-4; possibly TRBD1 for D (5 bases). V shed 4 bases and J shed 7 bases, with 14 bases lying between them. The germline V gene encodes CDR1 SGDLS and CDR2 YYNGEE. The CDR3 consists of 14 residues. CDR3 nucleotides: TGTGCCAGCAGCTCATGGGGGGGGAGTGAAAAACTGTTTTTT. Translation: CASSSWGGSEKLFF.

This clonotype occurred many times. This chain joins TRBV20-1 and TRBJ2-1; D remains ambiguous. Germline CDR1 and CDR2: DFQATT and SNEGSKA (reference sequence). The ends were cut back, 0 bases at V and 5 bases at J, with 8 bases in the middle. This CDR3 region has 13 residues. CDR3 DNA: TGCAGTGCTAGAGAGGCTTCGGACAATGAGCAGTTCTTC. Its translation is CSAREASDNEQFF.

This clonotype is deemed large. The chain couples TRBV20-1 to TRBJ2-5; D might be TRBD2 (5 bases). Germline V gene data show CDR1 as DFQATT and CDR2 as SNEGSKA (reference sequence). This CDR3 is 14 amino acids long. V dropped 0 bases and J dropped 2 bases, with 10 bases sitting between them. The CDR3 nucleotides read TGCAGTGCTAGAGACAGAGCGGCACAAGAGACCCAGTACTTC. This encodes CSARDRAAQETQYF.

This clonotype has ten or more counts. This chain joins TRBV15 and TRBJ2-1; possible D gene TRBD2, 6 bases. CDR1 and CDR2 (germline): LNHNV, YYDKDF (reference sequence). The CDR3 sequence is 14 residues long. The V and J ends lost 1 base and 6 bases respectively, with 10 bases between them. CDR3 residues: CATSRAGEFNEQFF. CDR3 nucleotide sequence: TGTGCCACCAGCAGAGCGGGAGAGTTCAATGAGCAGTTCTTC.

This clonotype was counted at least ten times. The gene calls are TRBV6-4 and TRBJ1-5; 8 nucleotides line up with TRBD1. CDR3 length equals 15 residues. Trimming took 4 bases from V and 5 from J; bases not matched to a gene: 7. Looked up from germline, CDR1 is MRHNA and CDR2 is SNTAGT. The CDR3 loop reads CASSVGTGAHQPQHF. CDR3 DNA sequence: TGTGCCAGCAGTGTTGGGACAGGAGCCCATCAGCCCCAGCATTTT.

The sample holds a few counts of this clonotype. One junction end disagrees with the germline gene, perhaps due to a read error. The chain is built from TRBV20-1 and TRBJ2-7; possible D gene TRBD2, 5 bases. The CDR3 runs to 12 residues. CDR1 DFQATT and CDR2 SNEGSKA come from the germline V gene (reference sequence). CDR3 amino acids: CSARDRRHPAGF. CDR3 in DNA: TGCAGTGCTAGAGATAGGAGGCACCCCGCGGGCTTC.

Only a few counts were recorded for this clonotype. The chain combines TRBV5-4 with TRBJ1-6; the match to TRBD1 covers 7 bases. J gave up 1 base and V 3 bases, and 4 bases lay outside the gene matches. Germline loops: CDR1 SGHNT, CDR2 YYREEE (reference sequence). CDR3 size: 16 residues. The CDR3 DNA is TGTGCCAGCAGCTCACCAGGGGGGTCCTATAATTCACCCCTCCACTTT. Protein: CASSSPGGSYNSPLHF.

This clonotype was counted ten times or more. V is TRBV20-1 and J is TRBJ2-5; D is perhaps TRBD2 (7 bases). Germline CDR1 reads DFQATT; CDR2 reads SNEGSKA (reference sequence). CDR3 size: 14 residues. V dropped 1 base and J dropped 3 bases, with 12 bases sitting between them. Here the CDR3 DNA reads TGCAGTGCTAGAGGGGGGGGGCCCGAAGAGACCCAGTACTTC. Protein sequence: CSARGGGPEETQYF.

This clonotype was recorded many times. The CDR3 DNA follows: TGTGCCAGCAGCTTAGCAATGGTCCCCTACGAGCAGTACTTC. This codes for CASSLAMVPYEQYF. J is TRBJ2-7 and V is TRBV7-9; D is unresolved. Trimming stripped 0 bases from V and 2 bases from J, with 8 bases between. The CDR3 extends over 14 amino acids. Germline CDR1 is SEHNR and CDR2 is FQNEAQ (reference sequence). Using reference TRBV7-9 and TRBJ2-7 for the parts outside the CDR3, the full variable domain is DTGVSQNPRHKITKRGQNVTFRCDPISEHNRLYWYRQTLGQGPEFLTYFQNEAQLEKSRLLSDRFSAERPKGSFSTLEIQRTEQGDSAMYLCASSLAMVPYEQYFGPGTRLTVT.

This rearrangement joins TRBV7-6 to TRBJ1-1, with D uncertain. CDR3 length: 13 amino acids. The germline gives CDR1 SGHVS, CDR2 FNYEAQ. Between the trimmed V and J ends, which lost 1 base and 6 bases, there was a span of 9 bases. The CDR3 region is CASSLDSLSEAFF. The CDR3 nucleotides are TGTGCCAGCAGCTTAGACTCACTCTCTGAAGCTTTCTTT.

V gene TRBV5-4 combines with J gene TRBJ1-1; TRBD1 agrees at 8 bases. The CDR3 is 15 residues long. V lost 4 bases to trimming and J lost 6 bases; unmatched junction nucleotides: 11. Germline V gene data show CDR1 as SGHNT and CDR2 as YYREEE (reference sequence). CDR3 residues: CASSVTGTGVAEAFF. As DNA, the CDR3 is TGTGCCAGCAGCGTAACCGGGACAGGAGTTGCTGAAGCTTTCTTT.

The V call is TRBV28, the J call TRBJ2-2; tentative D call: TRBD2 (6 bases). The CDR3 consists of 14 residues. V lost 7 bases and J 4 bases, leaving 13 bases between the germline ends. Germline V gene data show CDR1 as MDHEN and CDR2 as SYDVKM. This CDR3 reads CASTSGLCTGELFF. The CDR3 DNA sequence: TGTGCCAGCACCTCGGGACTTTGCACCGGGGAGCTGTTTTTT.

This clonotype has ten or more counts. The chain has TRBV6-5 and TRBJ2-1; no firm D call. Per the germline V gene, CDR1 is MNHEY and CDR2 is SVGAGI. The germline V and J ends were trimmed by 5 bases and 3 bases, with 23 bases remaining between them. The CDR3 runs to 18 residues. The CDR3 DNA reads as TGTGCCAGCAGTCCGATGACCTATACTGCTACCCTCTACAATGAGCAGTTCTTC. It yields the protein CASSPMTYTATLYNEQFF.

This clonotype was detected only once. The CDR3: CATRPGELFF. The CDR3, as DNA: TGTGCCACCCGCCCCGGGGAGCTGTTTTTT. The rearrangement uses TRBV12-3 or TRBV12-4 and TRBJ2-2; D is unclear. CDR3 size: 10 residues. Trimming cost V 10 bases and J 6 bases, with 6 bases left between them.

This clonotype appeared a few times. The V gene is TRBV7-9, the J gene TRBJ1-2; no clear D gene. CDR1 and CDR2 from the germline V gene are SEHNR and FQNEAQ (reference sequence). This CDR3 has 16 amino acids. V was clipped by 1 base and J by 4 bases, with 16 bases between them. CDR3 loop: CASSLGQSPTLYGYTF. DNA for the CDR3: TGTGCCAGCAGCTTAGGCCAGTCGCCAACTCTCTATGGCTACACCTTC. Supplemented by reference TRBV7-9 and TRBJ1-2, the full variable domain reads DTGVSQNPRHKITKRGQNVTFRCDPISEHNRLYWYRQTLGQGPEFLTYFQNEAQLEKSRLLSDRFSAERPKGSFSTLEIQRTEQGDSAMYLCASSLGQSPTLYGYTFGSGTRLTVV.

This clonotype was counted at least ten times. V usage is TRBV27 and J usage is TRBJ2-7, with D uncertain. Germline values: CDR1 MNHEY, CDR2 SMNVEV (reference sequence). The V end lost 0 bases, the J end lost 2 bases, and 11 bases lay between the germline ends. The CDR3 has 15 residues. The chain's CDR3 is CASSLSPIGTYEQYF. The CDR3 DNA reads TGTGCCAGCAGTTTATCACCGATCGGAACCTACGAGCAGTACTTC.